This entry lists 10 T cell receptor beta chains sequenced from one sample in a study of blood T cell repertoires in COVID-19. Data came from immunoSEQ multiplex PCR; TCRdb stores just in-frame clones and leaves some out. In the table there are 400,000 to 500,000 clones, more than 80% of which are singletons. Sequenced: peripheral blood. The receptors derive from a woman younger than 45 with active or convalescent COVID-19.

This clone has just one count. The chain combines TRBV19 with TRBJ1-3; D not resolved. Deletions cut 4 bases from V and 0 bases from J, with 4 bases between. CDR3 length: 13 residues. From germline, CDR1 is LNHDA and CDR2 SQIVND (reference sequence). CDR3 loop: CASSTVSGNTIYF. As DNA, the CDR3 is TGTGCCAGTAGTACCGTCTCTGGAAACACCATATATTTT.

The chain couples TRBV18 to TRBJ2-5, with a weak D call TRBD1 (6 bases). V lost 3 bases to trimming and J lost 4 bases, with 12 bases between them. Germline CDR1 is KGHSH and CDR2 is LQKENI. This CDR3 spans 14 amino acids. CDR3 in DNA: TGTGCCAGCTCACCGCAACAGGGCCCAGAGACCCAGTACTTC. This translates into CASSPQQGPETQYF.

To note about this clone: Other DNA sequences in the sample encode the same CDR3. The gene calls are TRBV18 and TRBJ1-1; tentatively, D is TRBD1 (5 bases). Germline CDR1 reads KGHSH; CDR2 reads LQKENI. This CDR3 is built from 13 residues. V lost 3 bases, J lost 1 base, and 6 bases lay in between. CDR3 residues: CASSPTGNTEAFF. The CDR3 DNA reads TGTGCCAGCTCACCTACAGGGAACACTGAAGCTTTCTTT.

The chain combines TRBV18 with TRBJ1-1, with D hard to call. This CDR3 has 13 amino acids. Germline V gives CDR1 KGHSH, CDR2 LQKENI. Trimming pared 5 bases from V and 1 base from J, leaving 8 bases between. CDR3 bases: TGTGCCAGCTCATCCGTACAGAACACTGAAGCTTTCTTT. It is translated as CASSSVQNTEAFF.

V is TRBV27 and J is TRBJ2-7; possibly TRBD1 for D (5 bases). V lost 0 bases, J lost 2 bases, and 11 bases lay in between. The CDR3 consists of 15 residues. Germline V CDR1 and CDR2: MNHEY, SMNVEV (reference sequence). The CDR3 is CASSLSVQGTYEQYF. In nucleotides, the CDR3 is TGTGCCAGCAGTTTATCGGTGCAGGGAACCTACGAGCAGTACTTC.

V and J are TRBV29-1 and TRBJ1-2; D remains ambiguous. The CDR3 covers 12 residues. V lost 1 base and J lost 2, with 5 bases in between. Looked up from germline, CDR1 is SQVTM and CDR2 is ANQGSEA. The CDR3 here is CSVEGENYGYTF. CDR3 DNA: TGCAGCGTTGAAGGCGAGAACTATGGCTACACCTTC.

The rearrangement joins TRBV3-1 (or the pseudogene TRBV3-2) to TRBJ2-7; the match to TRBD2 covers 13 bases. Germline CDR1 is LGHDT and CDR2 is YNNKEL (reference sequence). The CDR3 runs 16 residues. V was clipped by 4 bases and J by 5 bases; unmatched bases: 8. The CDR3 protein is CASSLTSGRGFHEQYF. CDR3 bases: TGTGCCAGCAGCCTAACTAGCGGGAGGGGGTTCCACGAGCAGTACTTC.

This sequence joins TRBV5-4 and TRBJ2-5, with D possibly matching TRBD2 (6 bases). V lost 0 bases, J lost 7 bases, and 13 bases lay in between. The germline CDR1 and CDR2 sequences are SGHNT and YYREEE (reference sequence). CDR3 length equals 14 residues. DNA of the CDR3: TGTGCCAGCAGCTTGGGCGGGCCGGAGGGGACCCAGTACTTC. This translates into CASSLGGPEGTQYF.

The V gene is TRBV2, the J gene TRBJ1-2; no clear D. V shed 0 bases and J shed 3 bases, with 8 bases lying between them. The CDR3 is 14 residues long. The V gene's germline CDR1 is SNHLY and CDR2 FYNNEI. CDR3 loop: CASSEAADYYGYTF. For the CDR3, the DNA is TGTGCCAGCAGTGAAGCCGCAGATTACTATGGCTACACCTTC.

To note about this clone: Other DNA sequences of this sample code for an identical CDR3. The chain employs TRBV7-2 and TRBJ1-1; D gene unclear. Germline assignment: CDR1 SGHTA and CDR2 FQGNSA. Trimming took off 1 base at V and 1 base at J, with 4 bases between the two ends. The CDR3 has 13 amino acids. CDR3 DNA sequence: TGTGCCAGCAGCTTAGAACAGAACACTGAAGCTTTCTTT. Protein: CASSLEQNTEAFF.